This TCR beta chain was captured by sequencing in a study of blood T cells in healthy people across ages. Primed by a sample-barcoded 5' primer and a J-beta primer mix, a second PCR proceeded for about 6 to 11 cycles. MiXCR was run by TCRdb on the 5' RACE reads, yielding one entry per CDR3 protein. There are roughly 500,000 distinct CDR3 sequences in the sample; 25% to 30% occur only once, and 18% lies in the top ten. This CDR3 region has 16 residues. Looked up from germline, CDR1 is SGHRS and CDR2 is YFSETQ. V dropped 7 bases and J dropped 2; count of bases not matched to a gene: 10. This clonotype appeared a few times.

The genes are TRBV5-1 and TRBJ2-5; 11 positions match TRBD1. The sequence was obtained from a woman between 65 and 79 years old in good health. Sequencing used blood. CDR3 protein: CASYVGDRGGQETQYF. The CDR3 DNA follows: TGCGCCAGCTACGTCGGGGACAGGGGGGGTCAAGAGACCCAGTACTTC. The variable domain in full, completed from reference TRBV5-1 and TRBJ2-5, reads KAGVTQTPRYLIKTRGQQVTLSCSPISGHRSVSWYQQTPGQGLQFLFEYFSETQRNKGNFPGRFSGRQFSNSRSEMNVSTLELGDSALYLCASYVGDRGGQETQYFGPGTRLLVL.